This T cell receptor beta chain was retrieved from a study of cytomegalovirus exposure and HLA in healthy donors. Each donor was healthy, and each was a bone marrow donor. PCR employed 60 Vbeta and 13 Jbeta primers. Produced via immunoSEQ multiplex PCR; TCRdb's table is partial and in-frame only. The data show roughly 190,000 clones, around 82% seen once. V shed 2 bases and J 10 bases; nucleotides not matched to a gene: 6. From germline, CDR1 is MGHRA and CDR2 YSYEKL. CDR3 length: 14 residues. The sequenced sample consisted of PBMCs. The chain uses TRBV4-1 and TRBJ2-1, with TRBD2 matching over 9 bases. The TCR sequence derives from a woman in her 30s in good health and CMV-seropositive. Here the CDR3 DNA reads TGCGCCAGCAGCCAACCGGGACTAGCAGGGGAGCAGTTCTTC. Residues: CASSQPGLAGEQFF.